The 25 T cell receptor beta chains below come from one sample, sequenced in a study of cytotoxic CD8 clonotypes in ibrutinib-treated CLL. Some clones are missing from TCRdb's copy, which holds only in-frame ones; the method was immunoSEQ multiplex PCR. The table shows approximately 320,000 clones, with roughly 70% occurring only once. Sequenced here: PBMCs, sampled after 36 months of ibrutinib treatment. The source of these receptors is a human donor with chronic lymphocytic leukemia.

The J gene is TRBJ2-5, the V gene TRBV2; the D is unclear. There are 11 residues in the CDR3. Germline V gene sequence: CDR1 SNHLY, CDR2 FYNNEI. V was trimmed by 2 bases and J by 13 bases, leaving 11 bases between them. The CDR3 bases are TGTGCCAGCAGTGAATTCCAGATGGTGTACTTC. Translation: CASSEFQMVYF.

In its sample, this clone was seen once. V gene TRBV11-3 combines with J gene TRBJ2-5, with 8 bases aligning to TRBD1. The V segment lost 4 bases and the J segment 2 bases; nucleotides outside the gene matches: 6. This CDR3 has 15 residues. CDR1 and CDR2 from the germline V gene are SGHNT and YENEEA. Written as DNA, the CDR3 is TGTGCCAGCAGCTCGGGACAGGACATTCAAGAGACCCAGTACTTC. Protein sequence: CASSSGQDIQETQYF.

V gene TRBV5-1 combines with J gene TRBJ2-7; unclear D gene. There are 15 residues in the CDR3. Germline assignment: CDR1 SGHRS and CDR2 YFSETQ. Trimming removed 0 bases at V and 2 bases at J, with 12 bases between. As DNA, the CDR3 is TGCGCCAGCAGCTTGGAGGGCAGGATCGCCTACGAGCAGTACTTC. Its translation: CASSLEGRIAYEQYF.

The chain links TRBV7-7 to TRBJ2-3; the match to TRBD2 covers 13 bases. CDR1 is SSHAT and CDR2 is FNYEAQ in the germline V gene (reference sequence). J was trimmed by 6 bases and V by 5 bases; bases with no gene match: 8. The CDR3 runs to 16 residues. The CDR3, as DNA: TGTGCCAGCAGCCCCGGGACTAGCGGGATTTCGGATACGCAGTATTTT. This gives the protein CASSPGTSGISDTQYF.

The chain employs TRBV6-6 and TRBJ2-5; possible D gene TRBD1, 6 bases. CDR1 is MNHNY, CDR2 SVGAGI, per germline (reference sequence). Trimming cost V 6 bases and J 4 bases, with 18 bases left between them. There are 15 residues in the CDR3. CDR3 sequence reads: CASSPPNRVAETQYF. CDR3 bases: TGTGCCAGCAGCCCACCAAACAGGGTTGCAGAGACCCAGTACTTC.

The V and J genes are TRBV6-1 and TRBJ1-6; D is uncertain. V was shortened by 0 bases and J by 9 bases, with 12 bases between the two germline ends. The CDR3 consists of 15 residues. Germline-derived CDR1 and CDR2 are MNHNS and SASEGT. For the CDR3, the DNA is TGTGCCAGCAGTGAAGCGGGCGGGGTTGGTTCACCCCTCCACTTT. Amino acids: CASSEAGGVGSPLHF.

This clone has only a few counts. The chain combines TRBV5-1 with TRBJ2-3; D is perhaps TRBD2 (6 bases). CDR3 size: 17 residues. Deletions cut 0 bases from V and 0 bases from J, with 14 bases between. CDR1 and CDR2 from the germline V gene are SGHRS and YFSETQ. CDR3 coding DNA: TGCGCCAGCAGCTTGGTTGGAGGGACGGCAAGCACAGATACGCAGTATTTT. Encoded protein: CASSLVGGTASTDTQYF.

CDR3: CASSLWDRVPYEQYF. As DNA, the CDR3 is TGTGCCAGCAGCTTATGGGACAGGGTCCCCTACGAGCAGTACTTC. V is TRBV7-2 and J is TRBJ2-7; 9 bases line up with TRBD1. Germline V CDR1 and CDR2: SGHTA, FQGNSA. CDR3 length: 15 residues. V was pared by 2 bases and J by 2 bases, with 4 bases of the junction left unmatched.

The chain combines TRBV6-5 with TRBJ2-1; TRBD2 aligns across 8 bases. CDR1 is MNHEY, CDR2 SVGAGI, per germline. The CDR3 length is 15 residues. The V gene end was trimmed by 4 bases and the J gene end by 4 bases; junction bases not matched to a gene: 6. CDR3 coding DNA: TGTGCCAGCAGTTCTATAGCGGGACTATACAATGAGCAGTTCTTC. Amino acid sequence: CASSSIAGLYNEQFF.

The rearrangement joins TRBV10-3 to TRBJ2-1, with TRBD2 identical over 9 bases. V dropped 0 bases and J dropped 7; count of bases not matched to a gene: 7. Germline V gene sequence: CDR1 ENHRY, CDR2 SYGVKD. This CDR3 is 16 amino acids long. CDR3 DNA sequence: TGTGCCATCAGTGAGTCGGGGCAGCGGGGGGTAAATGAGCAGTTCTTC. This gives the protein CAISESGQRGVNEQFF.

In nucleotides, the CDR3 is TGTGCCAGCAGTTCGACTTTTCAAATGTACGAGCAGTACTTC. Translated: CASSSTFQMYEQYF. The rearrangement joins TRBV6-5 to TRBJ2-7, with unresolved D. The CDR3 is 14 amino acids. V lost 4 bases to trimming and J lost 4 bases, with 14 bases between them. Germline V CDR1 and CDR2: MNHEY, SVGAGI.

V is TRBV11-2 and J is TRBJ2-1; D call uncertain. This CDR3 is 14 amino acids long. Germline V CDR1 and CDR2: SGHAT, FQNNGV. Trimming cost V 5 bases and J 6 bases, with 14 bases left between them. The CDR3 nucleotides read TGTGCCAGCAGCCCCCAAGCTAGGGTCAATGAGCAGTTCTTC. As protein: CASSPQARVNEQFF.

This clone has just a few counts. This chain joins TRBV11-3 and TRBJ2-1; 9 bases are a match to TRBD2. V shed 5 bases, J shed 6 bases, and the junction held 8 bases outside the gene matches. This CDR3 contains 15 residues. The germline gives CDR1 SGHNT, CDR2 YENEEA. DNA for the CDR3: TGTGCCAGCAGCCCTAGCGGGAATTCAATCAATGAGCAGTTCTTC. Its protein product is CASSPSGNSINEQFF.

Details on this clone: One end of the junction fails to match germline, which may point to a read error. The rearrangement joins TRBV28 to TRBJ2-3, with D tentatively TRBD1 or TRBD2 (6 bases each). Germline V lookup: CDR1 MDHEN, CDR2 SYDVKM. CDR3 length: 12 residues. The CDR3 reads CSVQGGADTQYF. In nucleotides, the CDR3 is TGCTCGGTACAGGGAGGCGCAGATACGCAGTATTTT.

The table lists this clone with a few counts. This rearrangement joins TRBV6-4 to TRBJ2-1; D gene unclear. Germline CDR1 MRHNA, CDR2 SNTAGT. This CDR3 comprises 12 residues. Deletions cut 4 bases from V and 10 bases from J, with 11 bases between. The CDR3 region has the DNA TGTGCCAGCAGTGGTAGCTTTGGCGAGCAGTTCTTC. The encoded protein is CASSGSFGEQFF.

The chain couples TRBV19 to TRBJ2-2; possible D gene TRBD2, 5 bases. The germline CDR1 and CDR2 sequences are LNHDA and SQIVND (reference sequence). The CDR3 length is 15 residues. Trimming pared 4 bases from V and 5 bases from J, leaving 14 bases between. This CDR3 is CASSRALRATGELFF. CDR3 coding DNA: TGTGCCAGTAGTAGGGCATTGAGGGCTACCGGGGAGCTGTTTTTT.

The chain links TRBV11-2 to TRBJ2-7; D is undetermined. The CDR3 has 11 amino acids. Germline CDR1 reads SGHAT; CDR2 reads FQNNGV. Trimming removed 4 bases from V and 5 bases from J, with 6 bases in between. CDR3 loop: CASSSYHEQYF. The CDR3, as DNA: TGTGCCAGCAGCTCCTACCACGAGCAGTACTTC.

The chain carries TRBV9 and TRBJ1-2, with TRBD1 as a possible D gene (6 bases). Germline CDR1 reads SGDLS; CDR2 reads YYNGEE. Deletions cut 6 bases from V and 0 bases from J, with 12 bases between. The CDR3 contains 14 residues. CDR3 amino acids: CASIGGSSNYGYTF. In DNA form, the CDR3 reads TGTGCCAGCATTGGGGGCAGTTCTAACTATGGCTACACCTTC.

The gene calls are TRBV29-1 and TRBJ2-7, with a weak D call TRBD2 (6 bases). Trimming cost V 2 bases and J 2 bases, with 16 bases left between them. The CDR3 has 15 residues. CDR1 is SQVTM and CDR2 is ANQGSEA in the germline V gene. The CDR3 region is CSVESGPSETYEQYF. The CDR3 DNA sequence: TGCAGCGTTGAATCTGGGCCTAGCGAGACCTACGAGCAGTACTTC.

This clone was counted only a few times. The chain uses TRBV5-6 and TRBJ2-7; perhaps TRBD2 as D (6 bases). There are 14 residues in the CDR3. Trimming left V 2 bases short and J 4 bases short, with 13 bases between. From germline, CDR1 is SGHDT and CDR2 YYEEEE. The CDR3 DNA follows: TGTGCCAGCAGCTTAAGAGCGAGCGGGTACGAGCAGTACTTC. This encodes CASSLRASGYEQYF.

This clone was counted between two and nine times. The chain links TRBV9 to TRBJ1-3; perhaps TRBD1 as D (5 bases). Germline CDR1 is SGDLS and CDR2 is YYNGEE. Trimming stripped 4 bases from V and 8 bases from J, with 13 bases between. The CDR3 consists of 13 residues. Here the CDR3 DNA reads TGTGCCAGCAGCTTATGGACGGGGGACACCATATATTTT. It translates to CASSLWTGDTIYF.

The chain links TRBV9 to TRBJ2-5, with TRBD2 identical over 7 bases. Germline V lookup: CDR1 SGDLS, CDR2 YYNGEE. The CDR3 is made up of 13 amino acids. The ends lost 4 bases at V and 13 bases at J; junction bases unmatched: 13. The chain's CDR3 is CASSPGLDKIGYF. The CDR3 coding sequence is TGTGCCAGCAGCCCCGGACTAGACAAGATAGGGTACTTC.

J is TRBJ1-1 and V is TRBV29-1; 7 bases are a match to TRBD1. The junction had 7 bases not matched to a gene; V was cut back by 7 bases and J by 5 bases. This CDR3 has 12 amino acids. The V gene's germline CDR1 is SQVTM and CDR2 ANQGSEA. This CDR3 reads CSAGTALTEAFF. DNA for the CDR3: TGCAGCGCTGGGACAGCCCTTACTGAAGCTTTCTTT.

The CDR3 DNA reads TGTGCCAGCAGCTTAGAAATCACAGATACGCAGTATTTT. This sequence encodes CASSLEITDTQYF. The chain couples TRBV7-2 to TRBJ2-3; no definite D call. Trimming stripped 1 base from V and 2 bases from J, with 4 bases between. Germline V gene data show CDR1 as SGHTA and CDR2 as FQGNSA. CDR3 length: 13 amino acids.

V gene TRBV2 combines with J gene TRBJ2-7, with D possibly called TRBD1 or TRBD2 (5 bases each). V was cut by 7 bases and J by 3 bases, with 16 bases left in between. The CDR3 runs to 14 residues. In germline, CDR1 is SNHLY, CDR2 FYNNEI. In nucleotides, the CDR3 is TGTGCCAGCAACTCCGGGACGTTTCTCTACGAGCAGTACTTC. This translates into CASNSGTFLYEQYF.